The 16 T cell receptor beta chains below come from one sample, sequenced in a study of beta chain features in type 1 diabetes. Isolated RNA was reverse transcribed in full, so expressed TCRB transcripts were sequenced. Libraries were prepared by immunoSEQ multiplex PCR; TCRdb keeps only in-frame clonotypes and omits some of them. The sample holds under 900,000 clones; about 17% are singletons and the top ten take 0.02% to 0.03%. Sample: naive CD4+ T cells from blood. Receptors were obtained from a woman in her late teens or twenties in good health.

This chain links TRBV7-2 with TRBJ2-3, with D possibly TRBD2 on 5 matching bases. The germline V gene encodes CDR1 SGHTA and CDR2 FQGNSA. V lost 5 bases to trimming and J lost 6 bases, with 21 bases between them. The CDR3 is 16 amino acids. The CDR3 here is CASSLYPSTGEDTQYF. The CDR3 region has the DNA TGTGCCAGCAGCCTTTATCCAAGCACCGGGGAGGATACGCAGTATTTT.

This clone occurred a few times. The chain uses TRBV27 and TRBJ2-7; TRBD2 matches at 8 bases. Germline CDR1 is MNHEY and CDR2 is SMNVEV (reference sequence). The CDR3 covers 13 residues. The ends lost 9 bases at V and 2 bases at J; junction bases unmatched: 6. The CDR3 DNA sequence: TGTGCCAGTGGAACTAGCGGTCCCTACGAGCAGTACTTC. It yields the protein CASGTSGPYEQYF.

The table lists this clone with a count of one. The genes are TRBV5-6 and TRBJ2-7, with a weak D call TRBD2 (5 bases). The CDR3 contains 17 residues. Trimming took 4 bases from V and 4 from J, leaving 24 bases between them. CDR1 and CDR2 (germline): SGHDT, YYEEEE. The CDR3 DNA follows: TGTGCCAGCAGCCCCAAAGTGTTTCGAGGGTCTGAATACGAGCAGTACTTC. Its protein is CASSPKVFRGSEYEQYF.

This clone has only a few counts. The rearrangement uses TRBV7-2 and TRBJ2-5; 8 bases are shared with TRBD1. CDR1 is SGHTA, CDR2 FQGNSA, per germline. This CDR3 has 18 amino acids. V trimming: 0 bases; J trimming: 5 bases; junction bases outside the gene matches: 14. CDR3 residues: CASSLAPGQGRSSETQYF. CDR3 coding DNA: TGTGCCAGCAGCTTAGCCCCCGGACAGGGCCGTTCGTCGGAGACCCAGTACTTC.

The gene calls are TRBV9 and TRBJ1-1, with a tentative D call TRBD1 (5 bases). V gave up 4 bases and J gave up 0 bases, with 10 bases separating them. The CDR3 covers 14 residues. Germline loops: CDR1 SGDLS, CDR2 YYNGEE. The CDR3 nucleotides are TGTGCCAGCAGCCCTGGACAACTGAACACTGAAGCTTTCTTT. Translating gives CASSPGQLNTEAFF.

This clone has more than one count but fewer than ten. The chain carries TRBV19 and TRBJ2-2; a weak D match, TRBD2 (8 bases). The CDR3 is made up of 17 amino acids. Trimming removed 8 bases at V and 6 bases at J, with 25 bases between. Looked up from germline, CDR1 is LNHDA and CDR2 is SQIVND (reference sequence). DNA of the CDR3: TGTGCCAGTCAACAGGGGTATGGAGCGGGAGTACCCGGGGAGCTGTTTTTT. Translating gives CASQQGYGAGVPGELFF. The variable domain in full, with the rest retrieved from reference TRBV19 and TRBJ2-2, is DGGITQSPKYLFRKEGQNVTLSCEQNLNHDAMYWYRQDPGQGLRLIYYSQIVNDFQKGDIAEGYSVSREKKESFPLTVTSAQKNPTAFYLCASQQGYGAGVPGELFFGEGSRLTVL.

A note on this clone: Other DNA sequences from this sample encode an identical CDR3 as well. The chain links TRBV29-1 to TRBJ2-3; a possible D gene is TRBD2 (6 bases). The length of the CDR3 is 19 residues. Looked up from germline, CDR1 is SQVTM and CDR2 is ANQGSEA. Trimming pared 4 bases from V and 1 base from J, leaving 27 bases between. DNA for the CDR3: TGCAGCGTTGTAGGACTAAAAGCTAGGAAACTTCTCCGCACAGATACGCAGTATTTT. Protein: CSVVGLKARKLLRTDTQYF.

This clone was seen only a few times. In nucleotides, the CDR3 is TGTGCCAGCAGCTTTATTGCAGAAGAGACCCAGTACTTC. It specifies CASSFIAEETQYF. The chain is built from TRBV5-6 and TRBJ2-5; D is unclear. The CDR3 is 13 amino acids. Between the trimmed V and J ends, which lost 2 bases and 3 bases, there was a span of 8 bases. Germline V lookup: CDR1 SGHDT, CDR2 YYEEEE.

This chain uses TRBV7-9 with TRBJ2-3, with D uncertain. CDR1 SEHNR and CDR2 FQNEAQ come from the germline V gene (reference sequence). The V end lost 0 bases, the J end lost 2 bases, and 15 bases lay between the germline ends. This CDR3 is built from 17 residues. The CDR3, as DNA: TGTGCCAGCAGCTTAGCCATCTCGGTTCGACTCACAGATACGCAGTATTTT. This sequence encodes CASSLAISVRLTDTQYF.

The V call is TRBV28, the J call TRBJ2-2; no clear D gene. The CDR3 extends over 13 amino acids. Germline V lookup: CDR1 MDHEN, CDR2 SYDVKM. Trimming stripped 6 bases from V and 6 bases from J, with 11 bases between. The CDR3 protein is CASRDTQAGELFF. CDR3 DNA sequence: TGTGCCAGCAGAGATACGCAGGCCGGGGAGCTGTTTTTT.

The V call is TRBV15, the J call TRBJ1-2; D is uncertain. Trimming took off 0 bases at V and 4 bases at J, with 15 bases between the two ends. Germline CDR1 and CDR2: LNHNV and YYDKDF (reference sequence). The CDR3 is 16 amino acids. The CDR3 sequence: CATSRDPATRTYGYTF. DNA for the CDR3: TGTGCCACCAGCAGAGATCCCGCCACCCGCACCTATGGCTACACCTTC.

The chain carries TRBV2 and TRBJ1-4; 7 positions agree with TRBD1. The germline V gene encodes CDR1 SNHLY and CDR2 FYNNEI. The ends lost 5 bases at V and 10 bases at J; junction bases unmatched: 10. CDR3 size: 14 residues. CDR3 protein: CASSPRTGFAKLFF. CDR3 DNA: TGTGCCAGCAGTCCGAGGACAGGATTCGCAAAACTGTTTTTT.

This clone was observed a single time. This sequence joins TRBV4-3 and TRBJ2-5; the D call may be TRBD1 or TRBD2 (6 bases each). The CDR3 runs 15 residues. Between the trimmed V and J ends, which lost 0 bases and 11 bases, there was a span of 19 bases. Germline CDR1 and CDR2: LGHNA and YSLEER. The CDR3 loop reads CASSQEPGQGLKQYF. CDR3 coding DNA: TGCGCCAGCAGCCAAGAACCGGGACAAGGACTAAAGCAGTACTTC.

The rearrangement links TRBV6-5 to TRBJ1-5; D gene ambiguous. This CDR3 is built from 11 residues. V shed 4 bases and J shed 5 bases, with 3 bases lying between them. Germline V gene data show CDR1 as MNHEY and CDR2 as SVGAGI. CDR3 bases: TGTGCCAGCAGTTTGTATCAGCCCCAGCATTTT. It is translated as CASSLYQPQHF.

This chain uses TRBV5-1 with TRBJ2-7, with a weak D call TRBD1 (6 bases). Trimming cost V 2 bases and J 1 base, with 10 bases left between them. Germline CDR1 SGHRS, CDR2 YFSETQ. This CDR3 spans 14 amino acids. CDR3: CASSFLGGSYEQYF. The CDR3 bases are TGCGCCAGCAGCTTCCTAGGGGGTTCCTACGAGCAGTACTTC.

In this sample, this clone turned up a few times. The V call is TRBV29-1, the J call TRBJ2-4, with D tentatively TRBD1 or TRBD2 (5 bases each). From germline, CDR1 is SQVTM and CDR2 ANQGSEA. Trimming cost V 1 base and J 2 bases, with 6 bases left between them. This CDR3 contains 13 residues. CDR3 loop: CSVEAGPKNIQYF. In nucleotides, the CDR3 is TGCAGCGTTGAAGCGGGACCCAAAAACATTCAGTACTTC.